This T cell receptor (beta chain) is from a study of cytomegalovirus exposure and HLA in healthy donors. Study overall: A preliminary data release comprised around 90 million unique TCRs obtained from HLA-typed donors. The study, taken as a whole, reports: Later analysis identified several of the most significant clusters that appeared linked to common viral pathogens. Earlier analysis yielded a pattern in which most TCR beta V segments were productive about 90% or about 30% of the time.

Both 60 Vbeta primers and 13 Jbeta primers went into the PCR. The method was immunoSEQ multiplex PCR; TCRdb's version includes in-frame clones alone and lacks a portion of them. The data contain over 150,000 clones, roughly 78% of them singletons. In regard to this clone: Its antigen is not identified.

Losses at the gene ends were 5 bases for V and 4 bases for J; bases not matched to a gene: 6. This CDR3 spans 14 amino acids. The germline CDR1 and CDR2 sequences are MDHEN and SYDVKM. Sequencing input: PBMCs. The sequence was collected from a man aged 40-49 years in good health and CMV-seronegative. The chain uses TRBV28 and TRBJ2-3, with TRBD1 identical over 7 bases. As DNA, the CDR3 is TGTGCCAGCAGTCCGCTGACAGGGCCAGATACGCAGTATTTT. Its protein is CASSPLTGPDTQYF.